These 12 T cell receptor beta chains were sequenced from one sample in a study of cytomegalovirus exposure and HLA in healthy donors (dated by TCRdb to about 2017). The library came from the immunoSEQ multiplex PCR assay. The multiplex PCR relied on a mix of 60 forward primers for TCR Vbeta segments and 13 reverse primers for TCR Jbeta segments. In its TCRdb copy, this immuneACCESS table keeps in-frame sequences only and misses some clones. Where compared with another copy, unresolved V genes explain less than half of these, and the others have no known cause. Within this sample are about 140,000 clones, with more than 75% of them counted one time only. Together, the top ten hold 2.5% to 3.5% of the sample. What was sequenced was PBMCs. The source of these receptors is a female donor in good health and CMV-seronegative.

Comment on this clone: Because the CDR3's place on the DNA is in doubt, the DNA is left out and the CDR3 is given as listed by TCRdb. The chain combines TRBV10-1 with TRBJ2-5; the table names TRBD2, a call not compared with the DNA. From its first to its last residue, the CDR3 has 16 amino acids. CDR1 is WNHNN, CDR2 SYGVQD, per germline (reference sequence). The CDR3 loop is CASTFGGGAYRPSCYF.

J is TRBJ1-2 and V is TRBV30, with D perhaps matching TRBD1 (6 bases). The V end was cut by 7 bases, the J end by 7 bases, with 16 bases between. Germline V CDR1 and CDR2: GTSNPN, SVGIG (reference sequence). This CDR3 region has 12 residues. The CDR3 DNA is TGTGCCTATACCTTACAGGGATGTGGCTACACCTTC. Encoded protein: CAYTLQGCGYTF.

This chain links TRBV6-1 with TRBJ2-1; TRBD2 is a possible D gene (6 bases). Germline V gives CDR1 MNHNS, CDR2 SASEGT. The CDR3 extends over 11 amino acids. The V gene lost 7 bases and the J gene lost 9 bases, with 10 bases spanning the gap. The CDR3 spells CASILGGEQFF. For the CDR3, the DNA is TGTGCCAGCATACTGGGGGGTGAGCAGTTCTTC.

The CDR3 coding sequence is TGTGCCAGCAGCAATAGACAGGCCAGCAATCAGCCCCAGCATTTT. Amino acid sequence: CASSNRQASNQPQHF. The gene calls are TRBV5-4 and TRBJ1-5, with D possibly matching TRBD1 (6 bases). Germline V CDR1 and CDR2: SGHNT, YYREEE (reference sequence). There are 15 residues in the CDR3. Between the trimmed V and J ends, which lost 4 bases and 1 base, there was a span of 12 bases.

This clone came up a few times. The chain employs TRBV29-1 and TRBJ2-3; D perhaps matches TRBD2 (5 bases). The CDR3 runs 14 residues. Per the germline V gene, CDR1 is SQVTM and CDR2 is ANQGSEA. V was trimmed by 3 bases and J by 4 bases, leaving 14 bases between them. Here the CDR3 reads CSVDARARSDTQYF. The CDR3 nucleotides read TGCAGCGTTGACGCGAGGGCACGGTCAGATACGCAGTATTTT.

The gene calls are TRBV19 and TRBJ1-4; possible D gene TRBD1, 6 bases. Trimming pared 6 bases from V and 2 bases from J, leaving 10 bases between. The CDR3 has 14 amino acids. Germline V gene sequence: CDR1 LNHDA, CDR2 SQIVND (reference sequence). CDR3 residues: CASRSGETNEKLFF. In DNA form, the CDR3 reads TGTGCCAGTAGATCAGGGGAGACTAATGAAAAACTGTTTTTT.

This sequence joins TRBV11-2 and TRBJ2-7; TRBD2 matches 10 bases. The CDR3 consists of 17 residues. Trimming at V came to 5 bases and at J to 5 bases, leaving 15 bases not matched to a gene. Per germline, CDR1 SGHAT and CDR2 FQNNGV. The CDR3: CASSAGMPGTSEDEQYF. The CDR3 DNA follows: TGTGCCAGCAGCGCAGGTATGCCCGGGACTAGCGAGGACGAGCAGTACTTC.

The chain employs TRBV7-9 and TRBJ2-7; a possible D gene is TRBD1 (6 bases). The V and J ends lost 2 bases and 3 bases respectively, with 14 bases between them. The CDR3 runs 15 residues. CDR1 SEHNR and CDR2 FQNEAQ come from the germline V gene (reference sequence). CDR3 sequence (DNA): TGTGCCAGCAGCTTAACCCGGGACAACGTCTACGAGCAGTACTTC. Translation: CASSLTRDNVYEQYF.

The J gene is TRBJ2-1, the V gene TRBV2; 13 positions match TRBD2. There are 15 residues in the CDR3. Germline assignment: CDR1 SNHLY and CDR2 FYNNEI. The V segment lost 4 bases and the J segment 10 bases; nucleotides outside the gene matches: 7. CDR3 nucleotide sequence: TGTGCCAGCAGTGGGGGGACTAGCGGGATTTGGGAGCAGTTCTTC. This translates into CASSGGTSGIWEQFF.

This clone was counted only a few times. V usage is TRBV5-6 and J usage is TRBJ1-1; no clear D. In germline, CDR1 is SGHDT, CDR2 YYEEEE. With 1 base removed from V and 2 bases from J, the gap between germline ends came to 12 bases. The CDR3 covers 15 residues. The CDR3 spells CASSLRDTGNTEAFF. The CDR3 DNA is TGTGCCAGCAGCTTGCGTGACACGGGAAACACTGAAGCTTTCTTT.

The gene calls are TRBV7-6 and TRBJ1-6; weak D call: TRBD1 (6 bases). This CDR3 spans 15 amino acids. Trimming shortened V by 1 base and J by 9 bases, and 13 bases separated the two germline ends. The V gene's germline CDR1 is SGHVS and CDR2 FNYEAQ. CDR3 nucleotide sequence: TGTGCCAGCAGCTTAGGACAGGATTCTCGTTCACCCCTCCACTTT. Residues: CASSLGQDSRSPLHF.

V and J are TRBV30 and TRBJ2-2, with D possibly TRBD2 on 6 matching bases. Trimming shortened V by 2 bases and J by 8 bases, and 9 bases separated the two germline ends. Germline values: CDR1 GTSNPN, CDR2 SVGIG (reference sequence). The CDR3 consists of 12 residues. The CDR3 DNA sequence: TGTGCCTGGAGTCCCGCGGGGGGGGAGCTGTTTTTT. Translation: CAWSPAGGELFF.